The rows below give T cell receptor beta chains drawn from one sample of a study of cytomegalovirus exposure and HLA in healthy donors. TCRdb's copy holds only in-frame clones and misses some; the assay was immunoSEQ multiplex PCR. The repertoire holds approximately 97,000 clones, with about 95% as singletons. Sequenced input: PBMCs. Receptors originate from a woman aged 18-35 years in good health and CMV-seronegative. The CDR3 runs from the conserved cysteine through the conserved F or W. D genes are given only for firm matches. A row's size may be missing; if present it is once, few, many or a size class.

clone size,CDR3 length,D gene,V gene,J gene,CDR3 protein,CDR3 DNA
-,13,TRBD1,TRBV19,TRBJ2-5,CASSSHRGETQYF,TGTGCCAGTAGTTCACACAGGGGAGAGACCCAGTACTTC
-,15,-,TRBV7-6,TRBJ2-7,CASSLDLGAPYEQYF,TGTGCCAGCAGCCTCGATCTTGGAGCTCCCTACGAGCAGTACTTC
-,15,-,TRBV5-1,TRBJ1-2,CASSLSRLTNYGYTF,TGCGCCAGCAGCTTGTCCAGGTTAACTAACTATGGCTACACCTTC
-,12,TRBD2,TRBV30,TRBJ2-5,CAWRASGETQYF,TGTGCCTGGAGGGCTAGCGGGGAGACCCAGTACTTC
once,18,-,TRBV7-2,TRBJ2-3,CASSSPPGMSIGTDTQYF,TGTGCCAGCAGCTCCCCCCCGGGTATGTCGATCGGCACAGATACGCAGTATTTT
-,16,TRBD2,TRBV4-1,TRBJ2-7,CASSQDQSGRAGEQYF,TGCGCCAGCAGCCAAGATCAAAGCGGGAGGGCGGGAGAGCAGTACTTC
-,14,-,TRBV10-3,TRBJ1-2,CAISGTGANYGYTF,TGTGCCATCAGTGGTACCGGTGCTAACTATGGCTACACCTTC
-,17,TRBD2,TRBV15,TRBJ2-1,CATSSTGGVWKNNEQFF,TGTGCCACCAGCAGTACCGGGGGGGTATGGAAAAACAATGAGCAGTTCTTC
-,14,-,TRBV4-3,TRBJ2-2,CASSQVIHTGELFF,TGCGCCAGCAGCCAAGTAATCCACACCGGGGAGCTGTTTTTT
-,16,TRBD2,TRBV19,TRBJ2-7,CASSINEGGSSYEQYF,TGTGCCAGTAGTATAAACGAGGGCGGGAGCTCCTACGAGCAGTACTTC
-,13,-,TRBV6-1,TRBJ1-4,CASSNRENEKLFF,TGTGCCAGCAGTAACAGGGAAAATGAAAAACTGTTTTTT
-,14,TRBD1,TRBV5-1,TRBJ2-7,CASSLEPQGFEQYF,TGCGCCAGCAGCTTGGAACCACAGGGGTTCGAGCAGTACTTC
-,15,-,TRBV4-3,TRBJ2-5,CASSQGWTNKETQYF,TGCGCCAGCAGCCAAGGTTGGACTAACAAAGAGACCCAGTACTTC
-,16,-,TRBV4-3,TRBJ2-3,CASSRRAAGSTDTQYF,TGCGCCAGCAGCCGGCGAGCGGCGGGGAGCACAGATACGCAGTATTTT
-,15,-,TRBV19,TRBJ1-1,CASSPPNVGVTEAFF,TGTGCCAGTAGTCCACCAAACGTGGGAGTCACTGAAGCTTTCTTT
-,14,-,TRBV6-5,TRBJ2-7,CASTSPSRVNEQYF,TGTGCCAGCACCTCCCCGAGCAGGGTTAACGAGCAGTACTTC
-,14,-,TRBV7-2,TRBJ2-1,CASSLREGGGPKFF,TGTGCCAGCAGCTTACGGGAAGGGGGAGGGCCAAAATTCTTC
-,15,TRBD1,TRBV19,TRBJ2-7,CASKDRDRVSYEQYF,TGTGCCAGTAAGGACCGGGACAGGGTCTCCTACGAGCAGTACTTC
-,17,-,TRBV4-1,TRBJ2-3,CASSQDGTGVGTDTQYF,TGCGCCAGCAGCCAAGATGGTACGGGGGTGGGCACAGATACGCAGTATTTT
few,15,-,TRBV12-5,TRBJ2-7,CASGTTGLEGAEQYF,TGTGCTAGTGGCACCACAGGGTTGGAAGGAGCCGAGCAGTACTTC
-,15,-,TRBV19,TRBJ2-7,CASSPLEGGTYEQYF,TGTGCCAGTAGTCCACTAGAGGGAGGAACCTACGAGCAGTACTTC
-,17,-,TRBV6-1,TRBJ1-2,CASSAEPSGVTNYGYTF,TGTGCCAGCAGTGCCGAACCGTCAGGGGTAACTAACTATGGCTACACCTTC
-,14,-,TRBV5-5,TRBJ2-7,CASSYVPGTHEQYF,TGTGCCAGCAGCTACGTCCCGGGAACTCACGAGCAGTACTTC
-,13,-,TRBV9,TRBJ2-2,CASSVSPGGELFF,TGTGCCAGCAGCGTATCCCCCGGCGGGGAGCTGTTTTTT
-,12,-,TRBV7-2,TRBJ2-1,CASSLSENEQFF,TGTGCCAGCAGCTTATCTGAGAATGAGCAGTTCTTC
-,13,-,TRBV25-1,TRBJ2-3,CASSVTSTDTQYF,TGTGCCAGCAGTGTGACTAGCACAGATACGCAGTATTTT
once,15,-,TRBV4-1,TRBJ1-5,CASSQTRGINQPQHF,TGCGCCAGCAGCCAAACGAGAGGCATCAATCAGCCCCAGCATTTT
-,16,TRBD1,TRBV6-1,TRBJ1-5,CASSDLAGGSNQPQHF,TGTGCCAGCAGTGATCTTGCAGGGGGTAGCAATCAGCCCCAGCATTTT
-,16,TRBD2,TRBV10-1,TRBJ2-1,CASSESNGRVYNEQFF,TGCGCCAGCAGTGAGTCGAACGGGAGGGTCTACAATGAGCAGTTCTTC
-,13,TRBD1,TRBV4-2,TRBJ2-7,CASSLDRSYEQYF,TGTGCCAGCTCCTTGGACAGGTCGTACGAGCAGTACTTC
-,16,TRBD2,TRBV14,TRBJ2-4,CASSQDSGGPSDIQYF,TGTGCCAGCAGCCAAGACTCGGGAGGGCCTAGTGACATTCAGTACTTC
-,15,TRBD2,TRBV10-1,TRBJ2-1,CASSLRTSGSSEQFF,TGCGCCAGCAGTCTGAGGACTAGCGGGAGTTCGGAGCAGTTCTTC
once,14,-,TRBV29-1,TRBJ2-1,CSVEGFSVYNEQFF,TGCAGCGTTGAAGGGTTCTCGGTCTACAATGAGCAGTTCTTC
-,12,-,TRBV29-1,TRBJ2-7,CSVEATRAEQYF,TGCAGCGTTGAAGCCACTAGGGCCGAGCAGTACTTC
-,14,TRBD1,TRBV2,TRBJ1-4,CASSRGQSNEKLFF,TGTGCCAGCAGCCGGGGACAGTCTAATGAAAAACTGTTTTTT
-,16,TRBD1,TRBV5-1,TRBJ2-7,CASSLGDRDFSYEQYF,TGCGCCAGCAGCTTGGGGGACAGGGATTTCTCCTACGAGCAGTACTTC
-,15,-,TRBV13,TRBJ1-2,CASSLAGASHYGYTF,TGTGCCAGCAGCTTAGCGGGTGCCTCCCACTATGGCTACACCTTC
-,12,-,TRBV19,TRBJ1-1,CASSIDQGRAFF,TGTGCCAGTAGTATAGATCAGGGGAGAGCTTTCTTT
-,18,TRBD2,TRBV4-2,TRBJ2-7,CASSQDQLADLTSYEQYF,TGTGCCAGCAGCCAAGACCAACTAGCGGACTTAACCTCCTACGAGCAGTACTTC
-,14,-,TRBV2,TRBJ1-1,CATDDGGGYTEAFF,TGTGCCACCGACGACGGGGGGGGATACACTGAAGCTTTCTTT
-,15,-,TRBV5-8,TRBJ2-1,CASGTPGLLRNEQFF,TGTGCCAGCGGAACTCCGGGACTCCTCCGGAATGAGCAGTTCTTC
-,15,-,TRBV5-4,TRBJ2-3,CASSLAGSYTDTQYF,TGTGCCAGCAGCTTGGCAGGGTCCTACACAGATACGCAGTATTTT
-,17,-,TRBV4-1,TRBJ2-2,CASSSTASRGDTGELFF,TGCGCCAGCAGCTCCACTGCGTCCAGGGGAGACACCGGGGAGCTGTTTTTT
-,13,-,TRBV10-3,TRBJ1-1,CAISLQGNTEAFF,TGTGCCATCAGTCTACAGGGGAACACTGAAGCTTTCTTT
-,12,-,TRBV9,TRBJ1-2,CASSVRDYGYTF,TGTGCCAGCAGCGTACGGGACTATGGCTACACCTTC
-,16,TRBD1,TRBV5-1,TRBJ2-7,CASSGIRQGHTYEQYF,TGCGCCAGCAGCGGAATAAGACAGGGGCACACCTACGAGCAGTACTTC
-,14,TRBD1,TRBV6-5,TRBJ1-5,CATGGQTSNQPQHF,TGTGCCACTGGGGGACAGACTAGCAATCAGCCCCAGCATTTT
-,14,TRBD2,TRBV29-1,TRBJ2-7,CSVEYGSGTSEQYF,TGCAGCGTTGAGTATGGTAGCGGGACGTCCGAGCAGTACTTC
-,14,-,TRBV4-1,TRBJ1-1,CASSQVGLGTEAFF,TGCGCCAGCAGCCAAGTGGGACTCGGCACTGAAGCTTTCTTT
-,17,-,TRBV19,TRBJ2-1,CASSIGRGAESYNEQFF,TGTGCCAGTAGTATAGGACGGGGGGCTGAATCCTACAATGAGCAGTTCTTC
once,16,TRBD2,TRBV6-1,TRBJ2-3,CASSDLSGGASDTQYF,TGTGCCAGCAGTGACCTAAGCGGGGGGGCCTCGGATACGCAGTATTTT